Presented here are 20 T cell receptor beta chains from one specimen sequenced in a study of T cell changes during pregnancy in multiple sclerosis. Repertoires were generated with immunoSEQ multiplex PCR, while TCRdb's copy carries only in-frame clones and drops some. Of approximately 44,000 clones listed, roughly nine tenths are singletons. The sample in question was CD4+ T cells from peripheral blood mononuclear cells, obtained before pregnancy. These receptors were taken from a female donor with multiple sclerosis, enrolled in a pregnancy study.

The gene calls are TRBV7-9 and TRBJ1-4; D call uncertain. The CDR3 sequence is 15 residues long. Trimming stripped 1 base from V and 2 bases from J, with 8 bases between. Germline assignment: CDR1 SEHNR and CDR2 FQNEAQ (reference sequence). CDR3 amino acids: CASSLEGDTNEKLFF. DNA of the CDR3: TGTGCCAGCAGCTTAGAGGGAGACACTAATGAAAAACTGTTTTTT.

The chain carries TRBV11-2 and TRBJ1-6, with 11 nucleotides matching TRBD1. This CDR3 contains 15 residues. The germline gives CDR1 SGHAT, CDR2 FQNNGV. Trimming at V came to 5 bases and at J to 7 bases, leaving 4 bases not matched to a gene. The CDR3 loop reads CASSPRTGGNSPLHF. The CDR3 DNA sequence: TGTGCCAGCAGCCCGCGGACAGGGGGCAATTCACCCCTCCACTTT.

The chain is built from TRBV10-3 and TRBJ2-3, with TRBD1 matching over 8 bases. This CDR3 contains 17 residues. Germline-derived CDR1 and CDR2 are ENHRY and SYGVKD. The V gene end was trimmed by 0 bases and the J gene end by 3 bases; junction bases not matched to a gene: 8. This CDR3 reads CAISESAGGAGTDTQYF. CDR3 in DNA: TGTGCCATCAGTGAGTCAGCAGGGGGCGCAGGAACAGATACGCAGTATTTT.

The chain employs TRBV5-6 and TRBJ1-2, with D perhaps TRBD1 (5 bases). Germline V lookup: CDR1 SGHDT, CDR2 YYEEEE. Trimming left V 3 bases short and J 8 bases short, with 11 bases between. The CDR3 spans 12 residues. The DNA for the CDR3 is TGTGCCAGCAGCTCGCAGGGTCCAGGCTACACCTTC. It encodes CASSSQGPGYTF.

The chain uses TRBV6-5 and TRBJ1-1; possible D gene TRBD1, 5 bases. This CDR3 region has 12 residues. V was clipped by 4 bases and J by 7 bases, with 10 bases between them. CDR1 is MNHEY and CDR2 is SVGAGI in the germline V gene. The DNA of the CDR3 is TGTGCCAGCAGTTTCCTGGGGGGTGAAGCTTTCTTT. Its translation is CASSFLGGEAFF.

The CDR3 protein is CASSYPGPREQYF. CDR3 DNA: TGTGCCAGCAGTTATCCGGGTCCCCGCGAGCAGTACTTC. The chain links TRBV6-6 to TRBJ2-7; no firm D call. Trimming took off 3 bases at V and 6 bases at J, with 12 bases between the two ends. The germline CDR1 and CDR2 sequences are MNHNY and SVGAGI (reference sequence). This CDR3 contains 13 residues.

In nucleotides, the CDR3 is TGTGCCAGCACGGACAGGGGGCTACAAGAGACCCAGTACTTC. It encodes CASTDRGLQETQYF. The genes are TRBV25-1 and TRBJ2-5; TRBD1 aligns across 11 bases. V trimming: 7 bases; J trimming: 2 bases; junction bases outside the gene matches: 3. Germline CDR1 is MGHDK and CDR2 is SYGVNS. This CDR3 is 14 amino acids long.

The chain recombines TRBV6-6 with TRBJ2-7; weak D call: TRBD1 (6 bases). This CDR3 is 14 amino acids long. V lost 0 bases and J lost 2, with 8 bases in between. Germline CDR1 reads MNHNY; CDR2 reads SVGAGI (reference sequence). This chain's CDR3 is CASSYSTGAYEQYF. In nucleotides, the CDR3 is TGTGCCAGCAGTTACTCGACAGGAGCCTACGAGCAGTACTTC.

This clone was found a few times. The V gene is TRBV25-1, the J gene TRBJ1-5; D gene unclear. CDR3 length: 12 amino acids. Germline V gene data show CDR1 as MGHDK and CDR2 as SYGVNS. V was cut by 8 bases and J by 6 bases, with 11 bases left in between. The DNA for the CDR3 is TGTGCCAGCCGAGGTACGGGTCAGCCCCAGCATTTT. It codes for CASRGTGQPQHF.

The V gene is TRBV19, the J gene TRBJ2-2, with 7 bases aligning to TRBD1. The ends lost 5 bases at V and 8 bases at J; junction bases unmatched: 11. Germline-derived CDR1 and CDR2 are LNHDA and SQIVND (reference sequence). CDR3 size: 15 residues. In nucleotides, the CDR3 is TGTGCCAGTAGTTTAGGGACAGCGAGCCCGGGGGAGCTGTTTTTT. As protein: CASSLGTASPGELFF. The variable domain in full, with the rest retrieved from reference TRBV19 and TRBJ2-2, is DGGITQSPKYLFRKEGQNVTLSCEQNLNHDAMYWYRQDPGQGLRLIYYSQIVNDFQKGDIAEGYSVSREKKESFPLTVTSAQKNPTAFYLCASSLGTASPGELFFGEGSRLTVL.

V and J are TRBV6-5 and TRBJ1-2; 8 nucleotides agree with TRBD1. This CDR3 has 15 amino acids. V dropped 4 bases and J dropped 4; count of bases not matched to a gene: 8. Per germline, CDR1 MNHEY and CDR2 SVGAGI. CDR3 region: CASSSPRTGTYGYTF. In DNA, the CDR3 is TGTGCCAGCAGTTCGCCCCGGACAGGGACCTATGGCTACACCTTC.

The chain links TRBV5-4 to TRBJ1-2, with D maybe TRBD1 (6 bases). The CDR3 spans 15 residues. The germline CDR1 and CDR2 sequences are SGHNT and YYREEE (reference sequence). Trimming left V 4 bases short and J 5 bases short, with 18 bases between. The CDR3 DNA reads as TGTGCCAGCAGCCCCGCCGGGACAACACTTTATGGCTACACCTTC. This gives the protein CASSPAGTTLYGYTF.

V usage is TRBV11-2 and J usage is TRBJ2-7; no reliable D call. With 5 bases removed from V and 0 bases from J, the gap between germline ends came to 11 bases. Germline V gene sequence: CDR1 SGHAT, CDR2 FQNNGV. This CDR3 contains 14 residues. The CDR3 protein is CASSPRRSSYEQYF. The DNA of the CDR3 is TGTGCCAGCAGCCCTAGACGTAGCTCCTACGAGCAGTACTTC.

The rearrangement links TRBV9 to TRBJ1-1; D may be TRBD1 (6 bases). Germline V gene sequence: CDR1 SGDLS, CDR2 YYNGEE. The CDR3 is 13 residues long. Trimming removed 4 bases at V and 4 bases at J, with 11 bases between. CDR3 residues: CASSPQGITEAFF. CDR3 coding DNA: TGTGCCAGCAGCCCACAGGGAATCACTGAAGCTTTCTTT.

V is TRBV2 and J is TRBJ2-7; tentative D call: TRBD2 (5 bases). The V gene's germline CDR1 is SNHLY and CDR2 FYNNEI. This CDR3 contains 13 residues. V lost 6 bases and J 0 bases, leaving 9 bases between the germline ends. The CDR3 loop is CASSRESSYEQYF. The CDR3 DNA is TGTGCCAGCAGCCGGGAAAGCTCCTACGAGCAGTACTTC. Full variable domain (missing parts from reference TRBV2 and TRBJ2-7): EPEVTQTPSHQVTQMGQEVILRCVPISNHLYFYWYRQILGQKVEFLVSFYNNEISEKSEIFDDQFSVERPDGSNFTLKIRSTKLEDSAMYFCASSRESSYEQYFGPGTRLTVT.

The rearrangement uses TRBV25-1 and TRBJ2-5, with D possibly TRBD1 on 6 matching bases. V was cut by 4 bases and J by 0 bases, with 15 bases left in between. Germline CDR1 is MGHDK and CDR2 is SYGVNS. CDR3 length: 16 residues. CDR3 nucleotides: TGTGCCAGCAGTGGGCCCCCGGGACACTACCAAGAGACCCAGTACTTC. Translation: CASSGPPGHYQETQYF.

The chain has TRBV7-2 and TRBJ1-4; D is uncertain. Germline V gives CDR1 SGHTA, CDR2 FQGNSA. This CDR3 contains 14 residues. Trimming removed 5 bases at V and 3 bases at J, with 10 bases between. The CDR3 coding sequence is TGTGCCAGCAGCCGGGATTCGGCTAATGAAAAACTGTTTTTT. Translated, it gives CASSRDSANEKLFF.

In DNA, the CDR3 is TGTGCCAGTAGTACCGGACAGCCTCCTAATGAAAAACTGTTTTTT. Amino acids: CASSTGQPPNEKLFF. This chain joins TRBV19 and TRBJ1-4; TRBD1 might be the D (6 bases). Germline V gene lookup returns CDR1 LNHDA and CDR2 SQIVND (reference sequence). Trimming left V 4 bases short and J 3 bases short, with 12 bases between. CDR3 length equals 15 residues.

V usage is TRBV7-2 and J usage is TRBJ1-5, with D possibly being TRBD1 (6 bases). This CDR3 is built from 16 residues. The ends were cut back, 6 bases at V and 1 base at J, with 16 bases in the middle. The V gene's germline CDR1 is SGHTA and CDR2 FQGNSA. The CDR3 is CASRAVGTRSNQPQHF. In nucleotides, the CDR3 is TGTGCCAGCAGGGCCGTGGGGACACGCAGCAATCAGCCCCAGCATTTT.

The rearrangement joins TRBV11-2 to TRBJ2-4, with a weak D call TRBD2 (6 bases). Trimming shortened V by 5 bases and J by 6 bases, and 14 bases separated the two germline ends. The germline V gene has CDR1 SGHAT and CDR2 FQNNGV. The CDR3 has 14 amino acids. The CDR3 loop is CASSPRGIGNIQYF. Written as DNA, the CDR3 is TGTGCCAGCAGCCCGCGGGGTATAGGAAACATTCAGTACTTC.